This T cell receptor beta chain was captured in a study of beta chain features in type 1 diabetes (dated by TCRdb to 2016 to 2019). In the study overall: Mean age, gender distribution, total cell number and subset yield were not different between patients and healthy donors. Naive and central memory subsets were obtained from all 30 or so donors, but regulatory and stem cell-like memory subsets were isolated from only 8 patients and 8 healthy donors. The study compared TCRB repertoires of sorted circulating CD4+ T cell subsets between recently diagnosed type 1 diabetes patients and matched healthy donors. A total of 90 million to 140 million sorted cells were examined across all samples, and RNA yield correlated strongly with the number of cells per subset. General conclusions and limits of the study: Because cDNA was sequenced instead of genomic DNA, highly expressing activated cells could be over-represented, though the groups showed no difference in activation or CD3 levels. Shorter templates might have been favored by PCR, but patient and control samples were amplified and corrected together, so both groups would have been affected equally by any skew. Patients with type 1 diabetes made fewer insertions and deleted more nucleotides at VDJ recombination sites, implying thymic rearrangement abnormalities. Because the HLA sub-analyses included only small numbers of individuals, any influence of HLA type on TCRB rearrangement was left unresolved. Naive, central memory and regulatory TCRB repertoires appeared to be more similar among patients than among healthy donors. Type 1 diabetes patients showed a moderate but significant shortening of TCRB CDR3 length in all four CD4+ subsets.

The germline V gene (reference sequence) supplies CDR1 SEHNR and CDR2 FQNEAQ. V and J are truncated by 0 bases and 0 bases respectively, leaving an intervening sequence of 5 bases. CDR3 length: 14 amino acids, cysteine to phenylalanine. The retained sequence is limited to the CDR3, 42 bases, with the frame set at the first base. A single peripheral blood draw of around 0.11 L on average was collected from each donor into heparinised tubes. A BD FACSAria II was used to sort naive, central memory, regulatory and stem cell-like memory CD4+ T cells with a panel that included CD45RO, CCR7, CD25, CD127, CD95 and CD27. Every sorted population had a purity above 95%. PBMCs were isolated immediately by Lymphoprep density gradient centrifugation and stained directly without culture. So that batch effects would be minimized, each experiment stained and sorted samples in pairs, pairing one healthy donor with one patient.

The High Capacity cDNA Reverse Transcription Kit was used to reverse transcribe all of the isolated RNA, meaning that expressed TCRB transcripts were what got sequenced. Naive, central memory and regulatory T cell samples underwent deep immunoSEQ sequencing, averaging approximately 3.3 million total reads per sample. After sorted cells were lysed in RLT buffer, RNA was extracted with DNase-treated RNeasy Micro or Mini kits, with the choice depending on cell number. To prevent cross-contamination, each cell subset was processed individually, whereas patient and healthy donor samples were processed jointly. The immunoSEQ multiplex PCR was used to amplify TCRB sequences from cDNA, generating 87-bp fragments that spanned the CDR3 region. Amplicons were sequenced on the Illumina HiSeq platform. Per the original workflow: Synthetic template baselines were used to correct PCR bias computationally, reads within Hamming distance 2 were collapsed together, and singletons that could not be merged were discarded. By aligning reads against IMGT, V, D and J genes, CDR3 length, and insertions or deletions at six rearrangement sites were assigned. Clonotype counts were normalized to sorted cell number within each subset before computing true diversity and Gini coefficients with the tcR R package. The overlap coefficient, calculated on TCRB nucleotide sequences, was used to measure repertoire sharing. Out-of-frame TCRB sequences from naive cells were analyzed as a proxy for the pre-selection repertoire. The table comes from immuneACCESS by way of TCRdb, which keeps in-frame sequences with V and J called. Part of the clones is missing from these tables; in studies checked, under half for an unresolved V gene and the rest for unknown reasons. D and trimming were read from the DNA, whereas the V and J calls and clone size are those reported in that table. The sample data list some 240,000 clones, and around 15% of these were observed just once. The top ten constitute about 0.078% of the sample.

The table lists this clone with a few counts. What this receptor recognizes is not known. The input lacks base qualities; no much larger clone sits a single base away. Material for sequencing was naive CD4+ T cells from blood. What the cell subset or site label conveys for this sample: true naive CD4+ T cells. This TCR was recovered from a man aged 30 to 39 with type 1 diabetes. The chain couples TRBV7-9 to TRBJ1-1, with the D gene not confidently named. The sequenced DNA: TGTGCCAGCAGCTTAGCAGGGTTGAACACTGAAGCTTTCTTT. It is translated as CASSLAGLNTEAFF.